The rows below give T cell receptor beta chains drawn from one sample of a study of a mutant IDH1 vaccine in newly diagnosed glioma. These TCRs' antigens remain unknown. Using immunoSEQ multiplex PCR, the repertoire was profiled, and TCRdb retains in-frame clones only, with some absent. This table has roughly 120,000 clones, almost 90% appearing once. Sequenced here: PBMCs, sampled from a glioma patient whose treatment included an IDH1 peptide vaccine. The receptors derive from a woman between 50 and 59 years old with glioma. CDR3s include the opening cysteine and the closing phenylalanine or tryptophan.

15	TRBV18	TRBJ1-6	CASSPSQTFGSPLHF
15	TRBV6-5	TRBJ2-2	CASRPGGGNTGELFF
17	TRBV4-1	TRBJ2-5	CASSQERGARAQETQYF
13	TRBV11-2	TRBJ2-5	CASSPGGQETQYF
15	TRBV5-1	TRBJ2-7	CASSLGDRVPYEQYF
15	TRBV7-6	TRBJ2-7	CASSLFAGTTYEQYF
15	TRBV5-1	TRBJ2-2	CASSIRTGDNGELFF
14	TRBV29-1	TRBJ2-1	CSVDSAPGRIEQFF
14	TRBV11-2	TRBJ1-1	CASSSLNGNTEAFF
14	TRBV6-1	TRBJ2-1	CASSPWDFNNEQFF
13	TRBV9	TRBJ1-1	CASSVDTLTEAFF
18	TRBV9	TRBJ1-6	CASSVGRGGNIGNSPLHF
16	TRBV7-6	TRBJ2-7	CASSDEIAGALHEQYF
13	TRBV27	TRBJ2-1	CASSLMLDNEQFF
17	TRBV5-4	TRBJ2-7	CASSLEARGRGTYEQYF
16	TRBV7-2	TRBJ2-1	CASSAGTSGKRDEQFF
14	TRBV5-5	TRBJ2-3	CASSSGLAGGTQYF
16	TRBV7-9	TRBJ2-6	CASSLEVLTGANVLTF